The T cell receptor beta chain described here comes from a study of blood T cells in healthy people across ages (dated by TCRdb to between 2015 and 2017). At the level of the whole study: In model experiments, template switching captured about one uniquely barcoded TCR beta cDNA molecule for every two T cells. Using deep sequencing normalized with unique cDNA molecular identifiers, the study measured how TCR beta repertoire diversity changes with age. The donors were split into four age groups: young (average about 15 years), middle-aged (nearly 40), aged (approximately 59) and long-lived (under 90). Using the same blood draw, the study looked at two additional independent replicas of 1 million unique cDNA reads for two donors, one aged 18 to 30 and the other aged 80 or older. Paper-wide results and their limitations: Since profiling was done on bulk unsorted PBMCs, naive and antigen-experienced compartments could not be conclusively compared. As age increased, observed TCR beta diversity per million T cells dropped in a roughly linear way, and a significant reduction was already evident by age approximately 40. The CMV infection status of donors was not known, potentially confounding age-related changes in expanded clonotypes. Total diversity estimates from one million sequenced T cells were considered lower bounds and underestimates. Compared with the aged group, the long-lived group had more naive CD4+ T cells, fewer expanded clones and increased TCR diversity, suggesting age selection. The percentage of naive T cells measured by flow cytometry correlated strongly with observed TCR beta diversity.

CDR1 and CDR2, per the germline V gene, are KGHSH and LQKENI. The trim is 3 bases for V and 0 bases for J, with a gap of 10 bases between the germline ends. Counted from cysteine to phenylalanine, this CDR3 has 15 amino acids. Only the CDR3 portion is preserved as DNA: 45 bases, with reading frame beginning at the first base. Libraries came from 5' RACE. Reads for this sample came from an Illumina HiSeq 2500. A second PCR of roughly 7 to 12 cycles was run with a J-beta primer mix and a sample-barcoded 5' primer. Each TCR beta cDNA molecule received a unique molecular identifier from a template-switch 5' adaptor carrying 12 random nucleotides. At least 2.5 million CDR3-containing paired-end reads were obtained from each sample. First-strand cDNA was synthesized from all RNA with the Mint cDNA synthesis kit, primed by a TRBC-specific oligonucleotide. After uracil-DNA glycosylase treatment, a first 18-cycle PCR used universal primers M1SS and BC2_uni_R on all cDNA. The published analysis was carried out like this. Normalization of each sample was performed by random selection of 1 million high-quality reads, each carrying a distinct molecular identifier. Reads with shared molecular identifiers were discarded instead of being binned into consensus sequences. MiTCR, with a Q25 quality threshold and the strictest error-elimination algorithm, was used for CDR3 identification, clonotype clustering and error correction. A nonparametric unseen species model with Euler transformation was used to estimate a lower bound on total TCR beta diversity. TCRdb reran the public reads through fastp at Q25 and MiXCR, keeping productive beta chains. CDR3 protein sequences are deduplicated, and each keeps its most common genes and DNA. For this entry, the V and J calls and clone size follow TCRdb and not the study's own pipeline. The sample table holds more than 750,000 distinct CDR3 sequences, of which under 35% were seen once. Roughly a tenth of the sample comes from the top ten.

As concerns this clonotype: Its antigen target is currently unknown. Base qualities are not at hand, and no much larger clone is one base apart.

The approximately 39 donors, aged about 6 to 95 years, were systemically healthy Caucasian individuals from Russia. Each donor gave roughly 9.5 milliliters of peripheral blood, collected into EDTA-treated Vacutainer tubes. Ficoll-Paque density-gradient centrifugation was used to isolate PBMCs, with at least 6.5 million per sample. Trizol reagent was used to extract total RNA from the PBMCs, yielding at least 5.5 micrograms per sample. For every donor, an aliquot of PBMCs went through flow cytometry to measure the percentages of naive CD45RAhigh/CD27high T cells. This same sample was also part of a study on T cells of mothers and their children. The second study reports: Nine systemically healthy Caucasian individuals, comprising three mothers and their six children, were included as donors. cDNA synthesis used all of the extracted RNA, with 1.5 ug of RNA in each 15 ul reaction. In the second PCR, sample barcodes and 2-4 random nucleotides were introduced via the M1S primer. Over 8 million TCR beta CDR3 reads were obtained for each mother, and 2.5 million to 3.5 million reads were obtained for each child. Thymic selection shapes the output of TCR recombination in a similar way in related and unrelated pairs, and inherited differences have a minor effect. Normalized repertoire overlap was always slightly but never significantly higher in related than unrelated mother-child pairs. No persistent microchimeric T cell clones were found, with a detection sensitivity of approximately 100 clones per million clonotypes. Deep NGS was used in the study to compare the TCR beta repertoires of mothers and children and to look for features that separate related mother-child pairs from unrelated individuals. On average, the children were about 12 +/- 4 years old, while the mothers were roughly 36 +/- 4 years old. After adapter ligation was performed with NEBNext reagents, the libraries were sequenced on an Illumina HiSeq 2000 with 100+100 nt paired-end reads. To prevent cross-contamination, the mother and child libraries were prepared a month apart and were sequenced in separate runs. For each donor, between about 450,000 and 2,300,000 distinct TCR beta clonotypes were identified. Naive TCR beta clonotypes were estimated from low-frequency clonotypes matched to each donor's FACS-determined naive share, without sorting.

The sequence was collected from a woman aged 40 to 49 in good health. Material: blood. The sequence links TRBV18 to TRBJ2-3; the D gene cannot be named for sure. The base sequence is TGTGCCAGCTCACCGACATTTAGTAGCACAGATACGCAGTATTTT. This encodes CASSPTFSSTDTQYF.